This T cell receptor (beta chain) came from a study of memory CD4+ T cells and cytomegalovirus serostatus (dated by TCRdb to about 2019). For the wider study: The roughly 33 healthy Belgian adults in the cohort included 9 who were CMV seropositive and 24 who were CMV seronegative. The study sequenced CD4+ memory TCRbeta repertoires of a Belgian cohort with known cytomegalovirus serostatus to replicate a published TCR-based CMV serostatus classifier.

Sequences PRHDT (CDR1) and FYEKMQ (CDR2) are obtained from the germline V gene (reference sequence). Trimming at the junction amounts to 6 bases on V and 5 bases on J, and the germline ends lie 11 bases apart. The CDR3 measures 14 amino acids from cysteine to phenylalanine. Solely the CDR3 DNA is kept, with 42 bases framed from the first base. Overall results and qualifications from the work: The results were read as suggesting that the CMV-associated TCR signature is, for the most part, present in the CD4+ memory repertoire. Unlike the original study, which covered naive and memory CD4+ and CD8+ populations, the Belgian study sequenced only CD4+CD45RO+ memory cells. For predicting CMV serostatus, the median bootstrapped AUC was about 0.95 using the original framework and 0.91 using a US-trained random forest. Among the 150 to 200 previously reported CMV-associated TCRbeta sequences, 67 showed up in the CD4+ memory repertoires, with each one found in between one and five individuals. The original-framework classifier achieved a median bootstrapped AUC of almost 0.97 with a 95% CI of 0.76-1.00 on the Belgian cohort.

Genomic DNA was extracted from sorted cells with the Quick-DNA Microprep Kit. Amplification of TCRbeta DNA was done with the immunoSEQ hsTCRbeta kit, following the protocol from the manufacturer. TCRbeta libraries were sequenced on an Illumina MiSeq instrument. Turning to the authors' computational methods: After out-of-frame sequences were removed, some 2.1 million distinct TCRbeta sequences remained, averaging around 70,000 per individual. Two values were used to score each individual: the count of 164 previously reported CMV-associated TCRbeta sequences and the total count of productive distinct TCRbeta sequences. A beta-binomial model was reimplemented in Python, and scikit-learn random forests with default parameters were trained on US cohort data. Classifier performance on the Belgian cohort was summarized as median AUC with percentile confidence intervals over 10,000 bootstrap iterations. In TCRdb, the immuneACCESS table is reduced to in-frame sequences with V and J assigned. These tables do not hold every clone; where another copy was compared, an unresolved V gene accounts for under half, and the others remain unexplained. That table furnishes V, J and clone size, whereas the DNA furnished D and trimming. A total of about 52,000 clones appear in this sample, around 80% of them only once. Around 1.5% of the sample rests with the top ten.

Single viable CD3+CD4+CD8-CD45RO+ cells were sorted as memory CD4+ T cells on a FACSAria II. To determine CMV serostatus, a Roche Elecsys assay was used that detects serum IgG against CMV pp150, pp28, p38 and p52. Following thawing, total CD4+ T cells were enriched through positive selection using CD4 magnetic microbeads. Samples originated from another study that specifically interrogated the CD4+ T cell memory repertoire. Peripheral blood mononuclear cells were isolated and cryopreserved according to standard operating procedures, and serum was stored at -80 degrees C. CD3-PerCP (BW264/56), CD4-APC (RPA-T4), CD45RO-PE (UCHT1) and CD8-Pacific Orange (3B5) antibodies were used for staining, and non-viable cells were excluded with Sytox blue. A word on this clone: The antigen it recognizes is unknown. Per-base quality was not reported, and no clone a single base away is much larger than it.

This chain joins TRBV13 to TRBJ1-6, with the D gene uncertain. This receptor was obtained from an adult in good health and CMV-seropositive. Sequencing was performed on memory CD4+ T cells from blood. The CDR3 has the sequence CASRTRRDNSPLHF. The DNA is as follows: TGTGCCAGCAGAACCCGACGGGATAATTCACCCCTCCACTTT.